This TCR beta chain was recovered during a study of blood T cell repertoires in COVID-19. Seattle participants joined during active infection and were tracked over time. Assay: immunoSEQ multiplex PCR; the TCRdb copy retains only in-frame clones and omits some. The sample carries 150,000 to 200,000 clones, around nine tenths recorded once. V dropped 10 bases and J dropped 8; count of bases not matched to a gene: 10. This CDR3 is 14 amino acids long. Germline V gives CDR1 LNHDA, CDR2 SQIVND (reference sequence). The gene calls are TRBV19 and TRBJ1-6; 8 nucleotides agree with TRBD1. The source is an older woman with COVID-19, enrolled during active disease. The sample was peripheral blood. CDR3 DNA sequence: TGTGCCACCGGACAGGGAACAACTGATTCACCCCTCCACTTT. Its protein product is CATGQGTTDSPLHF.